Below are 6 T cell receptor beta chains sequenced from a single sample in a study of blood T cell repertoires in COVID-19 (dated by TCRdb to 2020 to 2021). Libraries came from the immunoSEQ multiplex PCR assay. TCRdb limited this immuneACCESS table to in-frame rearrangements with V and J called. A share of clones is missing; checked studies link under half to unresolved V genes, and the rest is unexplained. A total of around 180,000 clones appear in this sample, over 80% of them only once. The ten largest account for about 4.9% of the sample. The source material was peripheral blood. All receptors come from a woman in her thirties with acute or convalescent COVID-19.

The CDR3 nucleotides are TGTGCCACCAGTGAACCGGGAGGGTACAATGAGCAGTTCTTC. Protein sequence: CATSEPGGYNEQFF. This sequence joins TRBV24-1 and TRBJ2-1; TRBD2 aligns across 8 bases. This CDR3 contains 14 residues. CDR1 and CDR2 from the germline V gene are KGHDR and SFDVKD. The V and J ends lost 4 bases and 4 bases, in that order; junction bases with no gene match: 2.

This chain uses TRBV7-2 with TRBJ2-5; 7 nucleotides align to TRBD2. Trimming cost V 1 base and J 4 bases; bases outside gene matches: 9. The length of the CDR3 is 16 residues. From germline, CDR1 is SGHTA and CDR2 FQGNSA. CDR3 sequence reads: CASSLVLPGGGETQYF. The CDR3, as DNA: TGTGCCAGCAGCTTAGTCCTTCCGGGGGGAGGAGAGACCCAGTACTTC.

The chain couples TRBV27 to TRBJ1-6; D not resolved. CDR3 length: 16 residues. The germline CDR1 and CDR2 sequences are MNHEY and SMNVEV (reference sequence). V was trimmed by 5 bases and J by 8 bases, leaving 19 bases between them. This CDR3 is CASSSPGEPLDSPLHF. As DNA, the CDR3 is TGTGCCAGCAGTAGCCCAGGCGAGCCCCTTGATTCACCCCTCCACTTT.

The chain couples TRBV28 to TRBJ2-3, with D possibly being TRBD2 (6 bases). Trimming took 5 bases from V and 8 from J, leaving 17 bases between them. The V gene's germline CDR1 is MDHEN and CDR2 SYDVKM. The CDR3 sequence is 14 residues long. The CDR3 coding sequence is TGTGCCAGCAGTCTAAATCCGACTAGTAGTACGCAGTATTTT. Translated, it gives CASSLNPTSSTQYF.

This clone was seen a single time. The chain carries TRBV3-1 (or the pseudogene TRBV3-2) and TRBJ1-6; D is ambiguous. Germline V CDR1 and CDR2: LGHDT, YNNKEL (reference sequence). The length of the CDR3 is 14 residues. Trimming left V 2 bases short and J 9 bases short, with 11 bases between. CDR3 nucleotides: TGTGCCAGCAGCCAACCGGGTCTCGCTTCACCCCTCCACTTT. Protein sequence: CASSQPGLASPLHF.

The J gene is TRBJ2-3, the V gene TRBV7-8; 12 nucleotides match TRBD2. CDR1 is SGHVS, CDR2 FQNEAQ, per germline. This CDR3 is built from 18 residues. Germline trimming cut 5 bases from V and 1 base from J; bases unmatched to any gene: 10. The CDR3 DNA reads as TGTGCCAGCAGCCAAAAGGATGGGACTAGCGGGCGCACAGATACGCAGTATTTT. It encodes CASSQKDGTSGRTDTQYF.